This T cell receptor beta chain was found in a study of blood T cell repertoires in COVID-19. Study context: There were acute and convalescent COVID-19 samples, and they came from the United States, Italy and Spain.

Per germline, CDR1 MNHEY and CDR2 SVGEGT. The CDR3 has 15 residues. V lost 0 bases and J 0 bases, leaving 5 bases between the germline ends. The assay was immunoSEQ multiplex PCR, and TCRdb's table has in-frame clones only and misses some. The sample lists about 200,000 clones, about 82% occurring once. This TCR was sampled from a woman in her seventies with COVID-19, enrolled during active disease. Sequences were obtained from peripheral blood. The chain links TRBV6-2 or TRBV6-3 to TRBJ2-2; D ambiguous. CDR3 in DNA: TGTGCCAGCAGTTACTCTACACCGAACACCGGGGAGCTGTTTTTT. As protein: CASSYSTPNTGELFF.